This is a list of T cell receptor beta chains from one sample in a study of shared clonotypes between healthy human individuals. Profiling relied on immunoSEQ multiplex PCR, and the TCRdb table lists in-frame clones only, not all of them. The data contain approximately 500,000 clones, about 96% of them seen just once; the ten biggest clones take up 0.06%. Sequenced input: naive CD4+ T cells sorted from blood. Receptor source: a woman younger than 45 in good health. The CDR3 runs from the conserved cysteine through the conserved F or W. The D gene is left open where the match is weak. Expanded clones are given a class, and other clones once, few, many or no size at all.

V gene: TRBV11-3
J gene: TRBJ2-2
D gene: .
clone size: .
CDR3 DNA: TGTGCCAGCAGCTTAGGTGACAGAACCGGGGAGCTGTTTTTT
CDR3 protein: CASSLGDRTGELFF

V gene: TRBV5-5
J gene: TRBJ2-7
D gene: .
clone size: .
CDR3 DNA: TGTGCCAGCAGCCCAGGACCGATCTCCTACGAGCAGTACTTC
CDR3 protein: CASSPGPISYEQYF

V gene: TRBV7-9
J gene: TRBJ2-7
D gene: TRBD1
clone size: .
CDR3 DNA: TGTGCCAGCAGCCGAACGACAGGGGCCTACGAGCAGTACTTC
CDR3 protein: CASSRTTGAYEQYF

V gene: TRBV28
J gene: TRBJ2-7
D gene: TRBD1
clone size: .
CDR3 DNA: TGTGCCAGCAGTCCCGGGGACAGCTTCTACGAGCAGTACTTC
CDR3 protein: CASSPGDSFYEQYF

V gene: TRBV27
J gene: TRBJ2-2
D gene: .
clone size: once
CDR3 DNA: TGTGCCAGCAGTTTATCCCTAGTAGGGCCCGGGGAGCTGTTTTTT
CDR3 protein: CASSLSLVGPGELFF

V gene: TRBV5-4
J gene: TRBJ2-2
D gene: .
clone size: .
CDR3 DNA: TGTGCCAGCAGCCAATCACGGGTTAGCACCGGGGAGCTGTTTTTT
CDR3 protein: CASSQSRVSTGELFF

V gene: TRBV5-1
J gene: TRBJ2-7
D gene: .
clone size: .
CDR3 DNA: TGCGCCAGCAGCATGGGACTCCAATCCTACGAGCAGTACTTC
CDR3 protein: CASSMGLQSYEQYF

V gene: TRBV15
J gene: TRBJ2-1
D gene: TRBD2
clone size: .
CDR3 DNA: TGTGCCACCAGCAAAGCGGGGCAGGGCTCGTTCTTC
CDR3 protein: CATSKAGQGSFF

V gene: TRBV4-1
J gene: TRBJ1-1
D gene: TRBD1
clone size: .
CDR3 DNA: TGCGCCAGCAGCCGACCGGGACAGGGGGCTGAAGCTTTCTTT
CDR3 protein: CASSRPGQGAEAFF

V gene: TRBV7-2
J gene: TRBJ2-1
D gene: .
clone size: once
CDR3 DNA: TGTGCCAGCAGCTTTTTAGACCCAGGTCTCAATGAGCAGTTCTTC
CDR3 protein: CASSFLDPGLNEQFF

V gene: TRBV6-5
J gene: TRBJ2-5
D gene: .
clone size: .
CDR3 DNA: TGTGCCAGCAGGACTAGTTGGAACCAAGAGACCCAGTACTTC
CDR3 protein: CASRTSWNQETQYF

V gene: TRBV7-9
J gene: TRBJ2-1
D gene: .
clone size: .
CDR3 DNA: TGTGCCAGCAGCTTAGTTTTGGTTGGTGAGCAGTTCTTC
CDR3 protein: CASSLVLVGEQFF

V gene: TRBV4-1
J gene: TRBJ1-5
D gene: TRBD1
clone size: .
CDR3 DNA: TGCGCCAGCAGCATTGACCGGGACAGGGGGCCCGGGAATCAGCCCCAGCATTTT
CDR3 protein: CASSIDRDRGPGNQPQHF

V gene: TRBV2
J gene: TRBJ2-1
D gene: TRBD2
clone size: .
CDR3 DNA: TGTGCCAGCAGTGTCGGGCGGGAGGCCCACAATGAGCAGTTCTTC
CDR3 protein: CASSVGREAHNEQFF

V gene: TRBV6-5
J gene: TRBJ2-2
D gene: TRBD1
clone size: .
CDR3 DNA: TGTGCCAGCACCACGACAGGGGGGAACACCGGGGAGCTGTTTTTT
CDR3 protein: CASTTTGGNTGELFF

V gene: TRBV6-1
J gene: TRBJ1-5
D gene: .
clone size: .
CDR3 DNA: TGTGCCAGCAGTGAAATATTGTGGCAGCCCCAGCATTTT
CDR3 protein: CASSEILWQPQHF